This is a list of T cell receptor beta chains from one sample in a study of shared clonotypes between healthy human individuals. Data came from immunoSEQ multiplex PCR; TCRdb stores just in-frame clones and leaves some out. This sample has about 490,000 clones, with around 85% found just once. The sequenced sample was PBMCs. The receptors stem from a middle-aged woman in good health. Some clones in this sample may be carry-over from other donors' samples. Each CDR3 is given with its conserved first and last residue. The D gene is left open where the match is weak.

D | J | V | DNA | CDR3
TRBD1 | TRBJ1-1 | TRBV5-3 | TGTGCCAGAAGCCTCGGACAGGGCCCTGCTTTCTTT | CARSLGQGPAFF
TRBD1 | TRBJ2-2 | TRBV19 | TGTGCCAGTAGTCCATTCGGGACAGGGGGCGCAGGGGAGCTGTTTTTT | CASSPFGTGGAGELFF
NA | TRBJ1-1 | TRBV2 | TGTGCCAGCAACATAAAGCGGGGAACTGAAGCTTTCTTT | CASNIKRGTEAFF
TRBD2 | TRBJ2-3 | TRBV14 | TGTGCCAGCAGCCAAGGACTAGCGGGGTATGGCACAGATACGCAGTATTTT | CASSQGLAGYGTDTQYF
NA | TRBJ1-2 | TRBV2 | TGTGCCAGCAGAACTCACCGGACTGACTATGGCTACACCTTC | CASRTHRTDYGYTF
NA | TRBJ1-3 | TRBV7-2 | TGTGCCAGCAGCTCAGGCCCCCTCACTGGAAACACCATATATTTT | CASSSGPLTGNTIYF
NA | TRBJ2-3 | TRBV7-2 | TGTGCCAGCAGATTTTCGGGTGGTACGCAGTATTTT | CASRFSGGTQYF
NA | TRBJ1-2 | TRBV19 | TGTGCCAGTAGTGTCCGGGACCCACTAGGCTATGGCTACACCTTC | CASSVRDPLGYGYTF
NA | TRBJ1-1 | TRBV28 | TGTGCCAGCAGACTAAACAGGGCCACTGAAGCTTTCTTT | CASRLNRATEAFF
TRBD1 | TRBJ2-7 | TRBV18 | TGTGCCAGCTCACCACTTGGGACAGGGAAAATTTACGAGCAGTACTTC | CASSPLGTGKIYEQYF
NA | TRBJ1-1 | TRBV5-1 | TGCGCCAGCAGCAAAGGGGGGAGGGACCCGAACACTGAAGCTTTCTTT | CASSKGGRDPNTEAFF
NA | TRBJ1-2 | TRBV7-9 | TGTGCCAGCAGCTTATGGCAGGGCCATGGCTACACCTTC | CASSLWQGHGYTF
TRBD1 | TRBJ2-2 | TRBV9 | TGTGCCAGCAGCGCGGGACAGTACACCGGGGAGCTGTTTTTT | CASSAGQYTGELFF
NA | TRBJ2-2 | TRBV30 | TGTGCCTGGAGTAGAGGCCGGAACACCGGGGAGCTGTTTTTT | CAWSRGRNTGELFF
TRBD2 | TRBJ2-5 | TRBV2 | TGTGCCAGCAGTGGGCTAGCGGGAGAGACCCAGTACTTC | CASSGLAGETQYF
NA | TRBJ2-1 | TRBV27 | TGTGCCAGCAGTAACGGGCCCATGACCTACAATGAGCAGTTCTTC | CASSNGPMTYNEQFF